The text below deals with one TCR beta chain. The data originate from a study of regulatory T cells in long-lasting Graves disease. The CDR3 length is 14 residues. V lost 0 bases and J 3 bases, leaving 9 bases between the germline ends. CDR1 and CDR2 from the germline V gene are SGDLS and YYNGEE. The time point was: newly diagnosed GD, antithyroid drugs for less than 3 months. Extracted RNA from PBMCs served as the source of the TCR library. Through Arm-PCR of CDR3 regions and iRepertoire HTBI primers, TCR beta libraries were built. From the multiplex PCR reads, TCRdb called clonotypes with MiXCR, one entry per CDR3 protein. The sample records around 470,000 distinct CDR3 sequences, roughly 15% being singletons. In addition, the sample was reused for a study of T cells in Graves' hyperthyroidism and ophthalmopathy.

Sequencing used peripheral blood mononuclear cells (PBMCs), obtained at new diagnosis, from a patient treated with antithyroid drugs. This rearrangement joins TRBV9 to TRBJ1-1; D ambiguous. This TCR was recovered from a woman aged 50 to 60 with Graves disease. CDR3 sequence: CASSVEGRDTEAFF. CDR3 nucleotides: TGTGCCAGCAGCGTAGAGGGTCGGGACACTGAAGCTTTCTTT.